The 8 T cell receptor delta chains below all came from one sample that was sequenced in a study of gamma-delta chains in newborns, infants, children. TCRdb re-called clones from the reads via CATT. The sample includes around 5,000 delta-chain clones, about 0.42% of them seen just once. The sample comprised blood. The receptors originated from a child who was a newborn, infant or young child, either healthy, febrile or measles-vaccinated (not recorded which).

The chain has TRDV2 and TRDJ3, with D perhaps matching TRDD3 (6 bases). V lost 1 base and J 0 bases, leaving 15 bases between the germline ends. CDR3 size: 19 residues. Germline V gene sequence: CDR1 GEAIGNYY, CDR2 EKD. CDR3 bases: TGTGCCTGTGACACTCTACAGGGGGAAAGCTCCTGGGACACCCGACAGATGTTTTTC. It codes for CACDTLQGESSWDTRQMFF.

With respect to this clone: The TCRdb protein comes from a much larger clone and disagrees with this DNA's translation at residue 14, likely due to a read error; the protein given here is derived from the DNA. This sequence joins TRDV2 and TRDJ1, with 9 bases identical to TRDD3. Germline-derived CDR1 and CDR2 are GEAIGNYY and EKD. CDR3 length: 17 residues. This CDR3 is CACDTVSGIREGDNLIF. CDR3 bases: TGTGCCTGTGACACCGTTTCGGGGATACGGGAGGGCGATAACCTCATCTTT.

Regarding this clone: TCRdb's entry gives the protein of a much larger clone, which mismatches this DNA's translation at residue 9, likely from a read error; the protein reported here is translated from the DNA. V is TRDV2 and J is TRDJ3; possibly TRDD3 for D (5 bases). Trimming pared 0 bases from V and 0 bases from J, leaving 11 bases between. This CDR3 is 18 amino acids long. The V gene's germline CDR1 is GEAIGNYY and CDR2 EKD. DNA for the CDR3: TGTGCCTGTGACACCGCGGGGACCAACTCCTGGGACACCCGACAGATGTTTTTC. The encoded protein is CACDTAGTNSWDTRQMFF.

A remark on this clone: TCRdb lists the protein of a much larger clone for this DNA, which differs at residue 3, so this is likely a read error; the protein given here is translated from the DNA itself. The chain couples TRDV2 to TRDJ3; 13 positions agree with TRDD3. In germline, CDR1 is GEAIGNYY, CDR2 EKD. The CDR3 contains 17 residues. The CDR3 bases are TGTGCCCGTGACCACTGGGGGATACGCTGGGACACCCGACAGATGTTTTTC. It translates to CARDHWGIRWDTRQMFF.

Concerning this clone: TCRdb assigns this DNA the protein of a much larger clone, which departs from its translation at residue 4; this likely reflects a read error, and the protein shown comes from translating the DNA. This chain uses TRDV2 with TRDJ2; 11 positions match TRDD3. CDR3 length equals 17 residues. Germline V CDR1 and CDR2: GEAIGNYY, EKD. V gave up 5 bases and J gave up 1 base; unmatched junction bases: 8. The CDR3 loop is CACGVLGDKNLTAQLFF. The CDR3 DNA reads TGTGCCTGTGGTGTACTGGGGGATAAAAATTTGACAGCACAACTCTTCTTT.

This clone qualifies as large. Other DNA sequences in this specimen translate into the identical CDR3. V and J are TRDV2 and TRDJ3; TRDD3 matches at 9 bases. This CDR3 contains 19 residues. V dropped 1 base and J dropped 0; count of bases not matched to a gene: 6. Germline V gives CDR1 GEAIGNYY, CDR2 EKD. CDR3 nucleotides: TGTGCCTGTGACACGACTGGGGGACTAAGCTCCTGGGACACCCGACAGATGTTTTTC. Translated, it gives CACDTTGGLSSWDTRQMFF.

This clone came up a few times. Since a much larger clone is just one base distant, this may be a read error. Within the sample, other DNA sequences also encode this same CDR3. The rearrangement joins TRDV2 to TRDJ3, with TRDD3 identical over 8 bases. Germline V gene sequence: CDR1 GEAIGNYY, CDR2 EKD. This CDR3 is 18 amino acids long. CDR3 DNA: TGTGCCTGTGACAAACTGGGGGGTAGCTCCTGGGACACCCGACAGACGTTTTTC. This gives the protein CACDKLGGSSWDTRQTFF.

This clone was seen only a few times. Translating this DNA gives a protein that differs at residue 12 from the TCRdb one, which belongs to a much larger clone; a read error is likely, and the protein shown is this translation. V and J are TRDV2 and TRDJ3, with 12 bases aligning to TRDD3. Germline V lookup: CDR1 GEAIGNYY, CDR2 EKD. The length of the CDR3 is 17 residues. CDR3 sequence: CACDILGDTWDARQMFF. The DNA for the CDR3 is TGTGCCTGTGACATACTGGGGGATACCTGGGACGCCCGACAGATGTTTTTC.